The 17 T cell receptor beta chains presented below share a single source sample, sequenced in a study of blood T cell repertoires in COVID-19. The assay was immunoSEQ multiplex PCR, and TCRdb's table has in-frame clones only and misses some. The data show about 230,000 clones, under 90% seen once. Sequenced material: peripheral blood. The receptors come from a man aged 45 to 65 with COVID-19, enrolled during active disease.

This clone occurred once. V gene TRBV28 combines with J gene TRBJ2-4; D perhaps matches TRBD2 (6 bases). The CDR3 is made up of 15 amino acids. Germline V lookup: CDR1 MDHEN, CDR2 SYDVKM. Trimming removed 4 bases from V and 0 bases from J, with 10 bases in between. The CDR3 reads CASSSPGLAKNIQYF. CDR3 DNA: TGTGCCAGCAGTTCCCCGGGACTAGCCAAAAACATTCAGTACTTC.

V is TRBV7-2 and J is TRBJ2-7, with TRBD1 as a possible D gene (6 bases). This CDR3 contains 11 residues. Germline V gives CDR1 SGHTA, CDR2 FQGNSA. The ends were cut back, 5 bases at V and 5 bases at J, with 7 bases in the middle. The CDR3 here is CASSNRDEQYF. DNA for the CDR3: TGTGCCAGCAGCAACAGGGACGAGCAGTACTTC.

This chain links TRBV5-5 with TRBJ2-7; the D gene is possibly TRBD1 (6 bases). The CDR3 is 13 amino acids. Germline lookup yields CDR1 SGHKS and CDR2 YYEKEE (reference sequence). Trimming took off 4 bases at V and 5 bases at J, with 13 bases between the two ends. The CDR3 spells CASSHSQGHEQYF. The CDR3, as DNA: TGTGCCAGCAGCCACTCACAGGGTCACGAGCAGTACTTC.

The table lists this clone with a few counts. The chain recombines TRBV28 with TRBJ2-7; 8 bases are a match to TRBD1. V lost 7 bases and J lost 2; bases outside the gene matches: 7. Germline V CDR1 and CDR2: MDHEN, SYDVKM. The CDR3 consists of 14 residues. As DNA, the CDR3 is TGTGCCAGCAATGACAGGGGCAAAACCTACGAGCAGTACTTC. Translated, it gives CASNDRGKTYEQYF.

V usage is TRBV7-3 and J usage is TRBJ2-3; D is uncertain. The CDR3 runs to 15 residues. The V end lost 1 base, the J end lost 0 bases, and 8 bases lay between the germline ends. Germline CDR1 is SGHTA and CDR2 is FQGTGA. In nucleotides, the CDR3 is TGTGCCAGCAGCTTAAAGGCCGGGAGCACAGATACGCAGTATTTT. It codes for CASSLKAGSTDTQYF.

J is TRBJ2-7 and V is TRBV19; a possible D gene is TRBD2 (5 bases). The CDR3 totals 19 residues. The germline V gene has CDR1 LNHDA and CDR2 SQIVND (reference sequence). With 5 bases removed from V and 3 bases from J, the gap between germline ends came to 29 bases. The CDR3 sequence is CASSALLHPLGGSGYEQYF. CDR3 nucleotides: TGTGCCAGTAGTGCCCTCTTGCACCCTCTAGGAGGTTCGGGCTACGAGCAGTACTTC.

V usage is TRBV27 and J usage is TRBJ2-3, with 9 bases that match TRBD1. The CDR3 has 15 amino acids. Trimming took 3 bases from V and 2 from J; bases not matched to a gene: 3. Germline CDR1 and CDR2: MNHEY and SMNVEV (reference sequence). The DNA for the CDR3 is TGTGCCAGCAGTTTGTGGGACAGGGACACAGATACGCAGTATTTT. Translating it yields CASSLWDRDTDTQYF.

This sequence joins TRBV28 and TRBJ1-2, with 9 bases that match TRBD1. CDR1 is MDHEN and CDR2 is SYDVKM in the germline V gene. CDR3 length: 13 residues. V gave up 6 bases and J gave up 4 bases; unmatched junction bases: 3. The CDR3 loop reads CASSRGQGYGYTF. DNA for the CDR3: TGTGCCAGCAGCCGGGGACAGGGCTATGGCTACACCTTC.

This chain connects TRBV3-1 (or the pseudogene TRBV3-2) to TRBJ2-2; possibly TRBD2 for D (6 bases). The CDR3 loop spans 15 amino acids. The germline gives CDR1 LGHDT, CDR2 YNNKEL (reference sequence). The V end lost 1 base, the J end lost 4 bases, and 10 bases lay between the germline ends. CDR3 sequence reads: CASSQAGEVTGELFF. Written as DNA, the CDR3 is TGTGCCAGCAGCCAAGCTGGGGAGGTCACCGGGGAGCTGTTTTTT.

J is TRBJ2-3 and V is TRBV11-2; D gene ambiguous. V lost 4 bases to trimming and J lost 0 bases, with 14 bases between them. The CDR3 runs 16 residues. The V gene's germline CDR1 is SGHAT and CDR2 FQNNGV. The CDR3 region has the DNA TGTGCCAGCAGCTGGGCTGGGCTAACTAGCACAGATACGCAGTATTTT. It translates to CASSWAGLTSTDTQYF.

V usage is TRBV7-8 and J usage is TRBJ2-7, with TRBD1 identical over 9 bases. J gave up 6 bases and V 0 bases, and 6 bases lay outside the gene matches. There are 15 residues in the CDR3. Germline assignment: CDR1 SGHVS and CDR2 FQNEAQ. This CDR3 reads CASSLAGTGSLEQYF. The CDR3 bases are TGTGCCAGCAGCTTAGCCGGGACAGGGTCGCTCGAGCAGTACTTC.

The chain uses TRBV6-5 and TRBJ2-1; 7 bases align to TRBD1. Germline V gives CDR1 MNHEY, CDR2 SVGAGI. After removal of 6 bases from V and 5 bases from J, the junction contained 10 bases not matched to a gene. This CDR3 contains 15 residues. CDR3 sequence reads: CASRIQGSFNNEQFF. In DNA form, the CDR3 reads TGTGCCAGCAGAATACAGGGGTCTTTCAACAATGAGCAGTTCTTC.

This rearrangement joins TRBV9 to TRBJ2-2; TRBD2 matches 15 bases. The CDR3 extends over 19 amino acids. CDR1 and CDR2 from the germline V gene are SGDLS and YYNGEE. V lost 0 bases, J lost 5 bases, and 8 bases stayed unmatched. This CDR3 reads CASSVGGLAGGPRTGELFF. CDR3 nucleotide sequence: TGTGCCAGCAGCGTAGGCGGACTAGCGGGAGGGCCGCGTACCGGGGAGCTGTTTTTT.

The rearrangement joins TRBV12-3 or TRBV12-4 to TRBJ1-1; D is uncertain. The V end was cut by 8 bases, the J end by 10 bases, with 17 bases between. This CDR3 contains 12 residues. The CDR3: CASAKLGSGAFF. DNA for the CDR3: TGTGCCAGCGCGAAACTAGGGTCGGGAGCTTTCTTT.

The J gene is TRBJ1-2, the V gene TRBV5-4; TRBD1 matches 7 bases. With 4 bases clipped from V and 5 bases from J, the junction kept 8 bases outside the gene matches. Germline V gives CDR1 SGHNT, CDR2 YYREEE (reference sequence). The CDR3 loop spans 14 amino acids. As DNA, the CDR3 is TGTGCCAGCAGCCAGCCAGAGGGGGCGTATGGCTACACCTTC. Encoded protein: CASSQPEGAYGYTF. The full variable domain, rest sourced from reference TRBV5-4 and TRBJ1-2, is ETGVTQSPTHLIKTRGQQVTLRCSSQSGHNTVSWYQQALGQGPQFIFQYYREEENGRGNFPPRFSGLQFPNYSSELNVNALELDDSALYLCASSQPEGAYGYTFGSGTRLTVV.

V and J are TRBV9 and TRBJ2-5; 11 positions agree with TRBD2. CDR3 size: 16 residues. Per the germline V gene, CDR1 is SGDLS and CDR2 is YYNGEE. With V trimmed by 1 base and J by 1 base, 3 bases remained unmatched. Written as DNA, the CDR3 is TGTGCCAGCAGCGTATCGACTAGCGGGGCCCAAGAGACCCAGTACTTC. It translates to CASSVSTSGAQETQYF.

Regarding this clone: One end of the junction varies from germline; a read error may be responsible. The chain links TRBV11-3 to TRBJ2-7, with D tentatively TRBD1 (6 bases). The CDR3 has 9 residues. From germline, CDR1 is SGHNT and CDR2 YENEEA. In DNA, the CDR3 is TGCCAGGGGAACTACGAGCAGTACTTC. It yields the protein CQGNYEQYF. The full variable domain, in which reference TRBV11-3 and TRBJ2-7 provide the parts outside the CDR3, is EAGVVQSPRYKIIEKKQPVAFWCNPISGHNTLYWYLQNLGQGPELLIRYENEEAVDDSQLPKDRFSAERLKGVDSTLKIQPAELGDSAVYLCQGNYEQYFGPGTRLTVT.